This TCR beta chain was obtained from a study of early T cells in non-severe SARS-CoV-2 infection. Background on the study: Chains were not paired, and sequencing was done on bulk RNA from unsorted whole blood. Study-wide findings and caveats: VDJdb matching skewed toward anti-spike CD8 responses, missing private and CD4 specificities.

This clonotype turned up a few times. Its antigen is not known. In the library, individual cDNA molecules carried attached unique molecular identifiers. TCRdb processed the 5' RACE reads anew with MiXCR; each CDR3 protein has one entry. The sample has about 60,000 distinct CDR3 sequences; around 9.3% are singletons. The sequence derives from an adult who was a healthcare worker with PCR-confirmed SARS-CoV-2 infection or an uninfected control (not recorded which). Sequencing was performed on whole blood.

The CDR3 DNA follows: TGTGCCAGCAGTTTTCAGGGAGGTTGGGAGCAGTTCTTC. This encodes CASSFQGGWEQFF. The chain is built from TRBV28 and TRBJ2-1; D possibly corresponds to TRBD2 (6 bases). The germline V and J ends were trimmed by 3 bases and 10 bases, with 13 bases remaining between them. This CDR3 region has 13 residues. CDR1 is MDHEN, CDR2 SYDVKM, per germline. The full variable domain, rest sourced from reference TRBV28 and TRBJ2-1, is DVKVTQSSRYLVKRTGEKVFLECVQDMDHENMFWYRQDPGLGLRLIYFSYDVKMKEKGDIPEGYSVSREKKERFSLILESASTNQTSMYLCASSFQGGWEQFFGPGTRLTVL.